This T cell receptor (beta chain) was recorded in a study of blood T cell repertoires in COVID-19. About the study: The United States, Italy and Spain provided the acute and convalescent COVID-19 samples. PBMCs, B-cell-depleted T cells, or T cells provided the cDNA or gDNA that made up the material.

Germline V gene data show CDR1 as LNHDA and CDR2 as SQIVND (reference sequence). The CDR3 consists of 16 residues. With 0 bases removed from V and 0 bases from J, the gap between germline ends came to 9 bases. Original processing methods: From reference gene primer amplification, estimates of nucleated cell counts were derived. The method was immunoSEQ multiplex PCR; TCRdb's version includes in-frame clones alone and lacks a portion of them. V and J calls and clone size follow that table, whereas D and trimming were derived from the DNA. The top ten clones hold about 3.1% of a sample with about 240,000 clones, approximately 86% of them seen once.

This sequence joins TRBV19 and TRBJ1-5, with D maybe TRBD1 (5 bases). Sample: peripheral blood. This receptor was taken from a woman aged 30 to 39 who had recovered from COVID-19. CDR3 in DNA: TGTGCCAGTAGTATAGAAGACAGCCGTAGCAATCAGCCCCAGCATTTT. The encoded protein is CASSIEDSRSNQPQHF.